The rows below give T cell receptor beta chains drawn from one sample of a study of CD8 T cells in ankylosing spondylitis. Each CDR3 protein is one row after TCRdb ran MiXCR on the 5' RACE reads. The sample has under 300,000 distinct CDR3 sequences, 15% to 20% seen once. Sequencing was performed on blood, either unsorted or a sorted T cell fraction (not recorded which). These receptor sequences come from a male donor with ankylosing spondylitis or in good health (not recorded which). The CDR3 runs from the conserved cysteine through the conserved F or W. D genes are given only for firm matches. Size is omitted from some rows. Given values are once, few, many or a class for expanded clones.

clone size	D gene	V gene	J gene	CDR3 DNA	CDR3 protein
.	.	TRBV7-6	TRBJ2-3	TGTGCCAGCAGCTTAGAGGGAAGTTACACAGATACGCAGTATTTT	CASSLEGSYTDTQYF
.	TRBD2	TRBV11-2	TRBJ2-1	TGTGCCAGCAGCTTAAGGGCTAGCGGAACCTACAATGAGCAGTTCTTC	CASSLRASGTYNEQFF
.	.	TRBV27	TRBJ2-2	TGTGCCAGCAGTTTATGGGAGAACACCGGGGAGCTGTTTTTT	CASSLWENTGELFF
.	.	TRBV7-2	TRBJ1-5	TGTGCCAGCAGCCCCGAGCCTCGCAATCAGCCCCAGCATTTT	CASSPEPRNQPQHF
.	TRBD1	TRBV27	TRBJ2-3	TGTGCCAGCTCAATTGTAGGGGGCGGCACGCAGTATTTT	CASSIVGGGTQYF
.	TRBD2	TRBV20-1	TRBJ2-1	TGCAGTGCTAGAGATCTCTTTGGCGGGAGGGGATACAATGAGCAGTTCTTC	CSARDLFGGRGYNEQFF
many	.	TRBV7-9	TRBJ2-5	TGTGCCAGCAGCTCTAGGGGGGGGTTACAAGAGACCCAGTACTTC	CASSSRGGLQETQYF
.	.	TRBV29-1	TRBJ2-1	TGCAGCGTTGTTGAGGGAAGGGGGGCTTACAATGAGCAGTTCTTC	CSVVEGRGAYNEQFF
few	TRBD2	TRBV29-1	TRBJ2-3	TGCAGCGTTGAGGGGTTGACTAGCGGCTATACGCAGTATTTT	CSVEGLTSGYTQYF
.	TRBD1	TRBV29-1	TRBJ2-6	TGCAGCGTTGAATTGGACGGGGACAGGCCTTCCTCTGGGGCCAACGTCCTGACTTTC	CSVELDGDRPSSGANVLTF
few	.	TRBV9	TRBJ2-1	TGTGCCAGCAGCGTAGGGCCGGGAGTCAATGAGCAGTTCTTC	CASSVGPGVNEQFF
few	.	TRBV5-1	TRBJ2-7	TGCGCCAGCAGCTTGGGACGCCTCTACGAGCAGTACTTC	CASSLGRLYEQYF
.	.	TRBV9	TRBJ2-2	TGTGCCAGCAGCTCCGACGGAATCACCGGGGAGCTGTTTTTT	CASSSDGITGELFF
.	.	TRBV1	TRBJ2-7	TGCACCAGCAGCCGGGAACTAGGACTAGCGGACTCCTACGAGCAGTACTTC	CTSSRELGLADSYEQYF
.	TRBD1	TRBV11-2	TRBJ2-3	TGTGCCAGCAGCTTAGCGGCAGGGGGAGATACGCAGTATTTT	CASSLAAGGDTQYF
.	.	TRBV7-8	TRBJ1-1	TGTGCCAGCAGCCCCCAGGGATGGAACACTGAAGCTTTCTTT	CASSPQGWNTEAFF
.	.	TRBV9	TRBJ2-3	TGTGCCAGCAGCGAATCAGGGGTCCCCCCGGATACGCAGTATTTT	CASSESGVPPDTQYF
few	.	TRBV6-1	TRBJ1-5	TGTGCCAGCATCTTCGGGGGACTCACCGCTTCCTATAGCAATCAGCCCCAGCATTTT	CASIFGGLTASYSNQPQHF
.	TRBD1	TRBV9	TRBJ2-5	TGTGCCAGCAGCGCTCGACAGGGCAATTCGGAGACCCAGTACTTC	CASSARQGNSETQYF
few	.	TRBV12-3/TRBV12-4	TRBJ1-2	TGTGCCAGCAGTTTAACCCTCTCTGGCTACACCTTC	CASSLTLSGYTF
.	TRBD2	TRBV5-6	TRBJ2-3	TGTGCCAGCAGTTCAGGGACTAGCGGGAGAAATACGCAGTATTTT	CASSSGTSGRNTQYF
.	.	TRBV9	TRBJ1-6	TGTGCCAGCAGCCCGGGGGCGGTGGGGGATTCACCCCTCCACTTT	CASSPGAVGDSPLHF
many	TRBD2	TRBV12-3/TRBV12-4	TRBJ2-5	TGTGCCAGCAGTTCCGGGACTAGCGGCCAAGAGACCCAGTACTTC	CASSSGTSGQETQYF
.	TRBD1	TRBV12-3/TRBV12-4	TRBJ2-5	TGTGCCAGCAGTCTCAGGACAGGGGGCACACTACAAGAGACCCAGTACTTC	CASSLRTGGTLQETQYF
.	.	TRBV18	TRBJ2-1	TGTGCCAGCTCACCAGACCCCTCTTACAATGAGCAGTTCTTC	CASSPDPSYNEQFF
many	TRBD2	TRBV9	TRBJ2-3	TGTGCCAGCAGCATAGCGGGAGATACGCAGTATTTT	CASSIAGDTQYF
.	.	TRBV4-1	TRBJ2-1	TGCGCCAGCAGCCAAGCGGAGGACAGTCGGGTGCACAATGAGCAGTTCTTC	CASSQAEDSRVHNEQFF
.	TRBD2	TRBV12-3/TRBV12-4	TRBJ2-5	TGTGCCAGCATGCAAGCGGGACAAGAGACCCAGTACTTC	CASMQAGQETQYF
many	.	TRBV5-1	TRBJ2-7	TGCGCCAGCAGCTTGGATGAAATCCGCGAGCAGTACTTC	CASSLDEIREQYF
many	.	TRBV20-1	TRBJ2-5	TGCAGTGCTAGAGAACGGGGGCAGGAGACCCAGTACTTC	CSARERGQETQYF
.	TRBD1	TRBV4-1	TRBJ1-2	TGCGCCAGCAGCCAAGAAGGGACAGGGGGCTATGGCTATGGCTACACCTTC	CASSQEGTGGYGYGYTF
many	.	TRBV4-1	TRBJ2-7	TGCGCCAGCAGCCAAGTGGAGGGGTCCGAGCAGTACTTC	CASSQVEGSEQYF
.	.	TRBV2	TRBJ2-5	TGTGCCAGCAGTAGCGCCCCGGGACTGGAGACCCAGTACTTC	CASSSAPGLETQYF
many	.	TRBV6-2/TRBV6-3	TRBJ2-5	TGTGCCACCCACCGAAAGCGGAAAGAGACCCAGTACTTC	CATHRKRKETQYF
.	.	TRBV5-1	TRBJ2-4	TGCGCCAGCACGGCAGATCAAAACATTCAGTACTTC	CASTADQNIQYF
few	TRBD2	TRBV27	TRBJ2-7	TGTGCCAGCATTCCCTCCCTCCCTACAGGGCTAGCGGGATGGCAGCAGTACTTC	CASIPSLPTGLAGWQQYF
.	TRBD1	TRBV6-2/TRBV6-3	TRBJ1-5	TGTGCCAGCAGAAAGGACAGGGGGAACAATCAGCCCCAGCATTTT	CASRKDRGNNQPQHF
.	.	TRBV7-8	TRBJ1-5	TGTGCCAGCAGCGAAAACCCAGGACCCTATCAGCCCCAGCATTTT	CASSENPGPYQPQHF
.	.	TRBV12-3/TRBV12-4	TRBJ2-2	TGTGCCAGCGGCGGGGCGGACACCGGGGAGCTGTTTTTT	CASGGADTGELFF
.	TRBD2	TRBV29-1	TRBJ2-7	TGCAGCGTTCCAGCGGGAGAATACGAGCAGTACTTC	CSVPAGEYEQYF
few	TRBD1	TRBV3-1	TRBJ1-5	TGTGCCAGCAGCCAAGGACAGGGGGGCAATCAGCCCCAGCATTTT	CASSQGQGGNQPQHF
.	TRBD1	TRBV5-1	TRBJ2-1	TGCGCCAGCAGCTTGGGGAACAGGGGGTCCACCTACAATGAGCAGTTCTTC	CASSLGNRGSTYNEQFF
.	.	TRBV6-5	TRBJ2-7	TGTGCCAGCAGTTACCCCTCTGGGGCAACCTCCTACGAGCAGTACTTC	CASSYPSGATSYEQYF
few	TRBD1	TRBV20-1	TRBJ2-5	TGCAGTGCTAGAGAAAAGGGACAGATCCAAGAGACCCAGTACTTC	CSAREKGQIQETQYF
many	.	TRBV7-9	TRBJ2-1	TGTGCCAGCACCCCGGTAGGGGCGAGCTCCTACAATGAGCAGTTCTTC	CASTPVGASSYNEQFF
.	.	TRBV6-1	TRBJ1-5	TGTGCCAGCAGTGGGGGAGTTCCGAGCAATCAGCCCCAGCATTTT	CASSGGVPSNQPQHF
few	.	TRBV12-3/TRBV12-4	TRBJ2-7	TGTGCCAGCAGTCCCGGACACCGAGCCTACGAGCAGTACTTC	CASSPGHRAYEQYF
.	.	TRBV7-9	TRBJ2-5	TGTGCCAGCAGCTCGCCCTTCAAAGAGACCCAGTACTTC	CASSSPFKETQYF
.	.	TRBV6-6	TRBJ1-2	TGTGCCAGCAGTTATGGGGTTTTCTATGGCTACACCTTC	CASSYGVFYGYTF
many	.	TRBV6-1	TRBJ2-7	TGTGCCAGCAGTGAAGGAGGGCGGTGGGTGGCCACCTACGAGCAGTACTTC	CASSEGGRWVATYEQYF
few	TRBD1	TRBV12-3/TRBV12-4	TRBJ2-1	TGTGCCAGCAGTCGGACAGGGAATGAGCAGTTCTTC	CASSRTGNEQFF
.	.	TRBV6-1	TRBJ2-2	TGTGCCAGCAGTGAAAACCCGGAGACAGCGAACACCGGGGAGCTGTTTTTT	CASSENPETANTGELFF
.	.	TRBV4-1	TRBJ2-7	TGCGCCAGCAGCCAAGGGGGGCCGGGCTACGAGCAGTACTTC	CASSQGGPGYEQYF
few	.	TRBV7-9	TRBJ1-1	TGTGCCAGCAGCAAAGAACCAGGCACTGAAGCTTTCTTT	CASSKEPGTEAFF
many	.	TRBV27	TRBJ1-5	TGTGCCAGCAGCACAGGCGTAGGTGGGCCCCAGCATTTT	CASSTGVGGPQHF
.	TRBD2	TRBV29-1	TRBJ2-5	TGCAGCGTTGGGGGGACTAGCGGGAGCGTTCGGGAGACCCAGTACTTC	CSVGGTSGSVRETQYF
few	.	TRBV3-1	TRBJ2-7	TGTGCCAGCAGCCAAGCGCCCCGGGACCTCCACTACGAGCAGTACTTC	CASSQAPRDLHYEQYF
.	.	TRBV12-3/TRBV12-4	TRBJ1-4	TGTGCCAGCAGAACCTACGGAAATAAAACAGGGGAAAAACTGTTTTTT	CASRTYGNKTGEKLFF
.	TRBD2	TRBV29-1	TRBJ2-2	TGCAGCGTTGTTCGGCTAGCGGGGTCCACCGGGGAGCTGTTTTTT	CSVVRLAGSTGELFF